This T cell receptor beta chain emerged from a study of human T cells and chemical hapten exposure. Each CDR3 protein gets one entry after TCRdb re-called the 5' RACE reads with MiXCR. The profile shows around 80,000 distinct CDR3 sequences, around a sixth of them singletons. Sequencing started from total RNA isolated from unfractionated whole blood. This CDR3 is built from 16 residues. V shed 6 bases and J 0 bases; nucleotides not matched to a gene: 6. Per the germline V gene, CDR1 is SGHDN and CDR2 is FVKESK. This clonotype was found once. The receptor was derived from a female donor in good health. The rearrangement joins TRBV14 to TRBJ2-1; TRBD1 agrees at 9 bases. Here the CDR3 reads CASSPTDRGSYNEQFF. The CDR3 bases are TGTGCCAGCAGTCCTACGGACAGGGGCTCCTACAATGAGCAGTTCTTC.